The present T cell receptor beta chain was sequenced within a study of control samples from healthy donors and cancer patients. From germline, CDR1 is LNHDA and CDR2 SQIVND (reference sequence). This CDR3 comprises 13 residues. Unmatched junction bases numbered 6, after V lost 6 bases and J lost 6 bases. This clone was seen many times. Method: immunoSEQ multiplex PCR; TCRdb's copy keeps in-frame clones and lacks some. The profile shows some 250,000 clones, approximately 80% of them singletons. The chain couples TRBV19 to TRBJ2-7; 9 bases match TRBD2. The specimen sequenced was PBMCs. This TCR was recovered from a woman aged 55-70 years with lung cancer. The CDR3 coding sequence is TGTGCCAGTAGCCAAGCGGGAGGCTTCGAGCAGTACTTC. Its translation: CASSQAGGFEQYF.